These T cell receptor beta chains were read from a single sample in a study of cytomegalovirus exposure and HLA in healthy donors. Assay: immunoSEQ multiplex PCR; the TCRdb copy retains only in-frame clones and omits some. Found here are under 140,000 clones, around four fifths of them singletons; the top ten hold over 2.5%. Source material: PBMCs. The receptors stem from a woman aged 60-75 years in good health and CMV-seropositive. CDR3s include the opening cysteine and the closing phenylalanine or tryptophan. The order of the fields is D gene, clone size, J gene, V gene, CDR3 protein, CDR3 DNA. The D gene is left open where the match is weak. Size values are once, few and many counts, or a class for expanded clones, and some rows have none.

TRBD1 | few | TRBJ1-1 | TRBV11-2 | CASELLKTGRVLETEAFF | TGTGCCAGTGAACTTTTGAAGACAGGGCGAGTTCTGGAGACTGAAGCTTTCTTT
- | once | TRBJ2-5 | TRBV2 | CASSFLGSGEQYF | TGTGCCAGCAGCTTCCTGGGCTCGGGGGAGCAGTACTTC
TRBD1 | - | TRBJ1-1 | TRBV19 | CASSIHRGWGTEAFF | TGTGCCAGTAGTATCCACAGGGGCTGGGGGACTGAAGCTTTCTTT
TRBD1 | once | TRBJ1-1 | TRBV11-3 | CASSQGQGYNEAFF | TGTGCCAGCAGCCAAGGACAGGGATATAATGAAGCTTTCTTT
- | - | TRBJ2-2 | TRBV30 | CAWSVLGGELFF | TGTGCCTGGAGTGTTCTAGGTGGGGAGCTGTTTTTT
TRBD1 | - | TRBJ1-1 | TRBV7-6 | CASSGGQGRGTEAFF | TGTGCCAGCAGCGGGGGACAGGGCAGGGGCACTGAAGCTTTCTTT
TRBD2 | - | TRBJ2-5 | TRBV29-1 | CSGTSRETQYF | TGCAGCGGGACTAGTCGGGAGACCCAGTACTTC
- | - | TRBJ2-3 | TRBV5-1 | CASNLAGTDTQYF | TGCGCCAGCAACTTAGCGGGCACAGATACGCAGTATTTT
- | - | TRBJ2-1 | TRBV10-2 | CASSESGTPPFRYNEQFF | TGCGCCAGCAGTGAGAGTGGGACTCCGCCGTTTCGCTACAATGAGCAGTTCTTC
- | - | TRBJ2-2 | TRBV9 | CASSPGSGELFF | TGTGCCAGCAGCCCAGGGTCCGGGGAGCTGTTTTTT
- | - | TRBJ1-2 | TRBV6-1 | CASSSQGGGGYGYTF | TGTGCCAGCAGTTCTCAGGGAGGTGGAGGGTATGGCTACACCTTC
- | - | TRBJ2-1 | TRBV14 | CASSQVRGSIGNNEQFF | TGTGCCAGCAGCCAAGTAAGGGGGTCCATCGGGAACAATGAGCAGTTCTTC
- | - | TRBJ1-1 | TRBV6-5 | CASRIDSFNTEAFF | TGTGCCAGCAGAATTGACAGCTTCAACACTGAAGCTTTCTTT
- | once | TRBJ1-5 | TRBV5-1 | CASSLAGRGDQPQHF | TGCGCCAGCAGCTTGGCGGGCAGGGGCGATCAGCCCCAGCATTTT
TRBD2 | - | TRBJ2-7 | TRBV5-4 | CASSEGLAGGRSYEQYF | TGTGCCAGCAGCGAGGGACTAGCGGGAGGGAGATCCTACGAGCAGTACTTC
- | few | TRBJ2-2 | TRBV28 | CASSLMTGELFF | TGTGCCAGCAGTCTTATGACCGGGGAGCTGTTTTTT